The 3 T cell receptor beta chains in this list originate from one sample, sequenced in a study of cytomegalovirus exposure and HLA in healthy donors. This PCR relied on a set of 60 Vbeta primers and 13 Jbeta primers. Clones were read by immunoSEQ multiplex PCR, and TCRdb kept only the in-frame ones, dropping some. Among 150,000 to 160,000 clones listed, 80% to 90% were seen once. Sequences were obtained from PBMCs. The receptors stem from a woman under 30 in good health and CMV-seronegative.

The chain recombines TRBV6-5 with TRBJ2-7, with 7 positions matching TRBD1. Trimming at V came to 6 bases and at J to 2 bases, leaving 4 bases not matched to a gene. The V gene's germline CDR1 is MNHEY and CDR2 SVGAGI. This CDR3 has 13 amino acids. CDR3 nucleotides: TGTGCCAGCAGGGGACAGTTGACCTACGAGCAGTACTTC. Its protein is CASRGQLTYEQYF.

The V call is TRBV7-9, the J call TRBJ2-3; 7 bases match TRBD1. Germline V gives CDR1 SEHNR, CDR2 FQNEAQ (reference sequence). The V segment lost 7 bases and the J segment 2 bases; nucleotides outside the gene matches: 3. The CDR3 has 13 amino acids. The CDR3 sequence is CASTGTATDTQYF. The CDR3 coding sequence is TGTGCCAGCACCGGGACAGCCACAGATACGCAGTATTTT.

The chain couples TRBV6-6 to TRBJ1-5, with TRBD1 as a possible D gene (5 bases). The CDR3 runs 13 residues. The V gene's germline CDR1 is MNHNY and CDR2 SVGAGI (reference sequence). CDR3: CDPGRAHNQPQHF. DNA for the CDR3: TGTGACCCGGGCAGGGCTCACAATCAGCCCCAGCATTTT.